Listed here are 15 T cell receptor beta chains from one sample, sequenced in a study of control samples from healthy donors and cancer patients. Sequenced by immunoSEQ multiplex PCR; TCRdb stores in-frame clones only, minus some. The sample shows over 150,000 clones, 85% to 95% of them seen only once. The sequenced sample consisted of blood. The receptors shown here come from a man aged 18 to 29 in good health.

In this sample, this clone turned up a few times. The chain combines TRBV7-9 with TRBJ2-5; D uncertain. The CDR3 totals 12 residues. CDR1 is SEHNR and CDR2 is FQNEAQ in the germline V gene (reference sequence). Deletions cut 4 bases from V and 0 bases from J, with 3 bases between. CDR3 coding DNA: TGTGCCAGCAGCTGGTACCAAGAGACCCAGTACTTC. This encodes CASSWYQETQYF.

The sample holds a few counts of this clone. This rearrangement joins TRBV4-1 to TRBJ1-1; 7 bases fit TRBD1. This CDR3 is built from 15 residues. V shed 4 bases and J 1 base; nucleotides not matched to a gene: 6. Germline CDR1 is MGHRA and CDR2 is YSYEKL. The CDR3 bases are TGCGCCAGCAGCCGGTACCAGGGGGGGAACACTGAAGCTTTCTTT. Its protein product is CASSRYQGGNTEAFF.

CDR3 loop: CASSSLSQGYGQPQHF. The DNA of the CDR3 is TGTGCCAGTAGTTCTCTCTCTCAGGGTTATGGTCAGCCCCAGCATTTT. This chain uses TRBV19 with TRBJ1-5; tentative D call: TRBD1 (5 bases). Trimming cost V 5 bases and J 6 bases, with 20 bases left between them. The V gene's germline CDR1 is LNHDA and CDR2 SQIVND (reference sequence). The CDR3 spans 16 residues.

This CDR3 reads CASSRQPGTSLHF. CDR3 DNA sequence: TGTGCCAGCAGCCGACAACCCGGGACGTCCCTCCACTTT. The chain has TRBV12-3 or TRBV12-4 and TRBJ1-6, with D maybe TRBD1 (5 bases). V was pared by 6 bases and J by 14 bases, with 17 bases between. The CDR3 has 13 residues.

This chain links TRBV25-1 with TRBJ2-4, with TRBD2 matching over 7 bases. The V and J ends lost 5 bases and 6 bases, in that order; junction bases with no gene match: 4. Germline V gene data show CDR1 as MGHDK and CDR2 as SYGVNS. The CDR3 length is 13 residues. The CDR3 is CASSLGRGNIQYF. In DNA, the CDR3 is TGTGCCAGCAGTCTAGGGAGGGGAAACATTCAGTACTTC. Full variable domain (remainder filled in from reference TRBV25-1 and TRBJ2-4): EADIYQTPRYLVIGTGKKITLECSQTMGHDKMYWYQQDPGMELHLIHYSYGVNSTEKGDLSSESTVSRIRTEHFPLTLESARPSHTSQYLCASSLGRGNIQYFGAGTRLSVL.

The chain carries TRBV5-6 and TRBJ1-1, with unresolved D. CDR3 length equals 16 residues. With 4 bases removed from V and 5 bases from J, the gap between germline ends came to 21 bases. CDR1 SGHDT and CDR2 YYEEEE come from the germline V gene. CDR3 DNA: TGTGCCAGCAGCGGAGTCCCGGGTAGAGGAGGAACTGAAGCTTTCTTT. Protein product: CASSGVPGRGGTEAFF. Variable domain in full (rest from reference TRBV5-6 and TRBJ1-1): DAGVTQSPTHLIKTRGQQVTLRCSPKSGHDTVSWYQQALGQGPQFIFQYYEEEERQRGNFPDRFSGHQFPNYSSELNVNALLLGDSALYLCASSGVPGRGGTEAFFGQGTRLTVV.

The chain is built from TRBV5-1 and TRBJ2-1; 8 nucleotides agree with TRBD1. CDR1 and CDR2 from the germline V gene are SGHRS and YFSETQ. CDR3 length: 15 amino acids. V lost 3 bases, J lost 7 bases, and 9 bases stayed unmatched. CDR3 in DNA: TGCGCCAGCAGCTCCTTGGGGACAGGTTCTAATGAGCAGTTCTTC. The encoded protein is CASSSLGTGSNEQFF.

V usage is TRBV18 and J usage is TRBJ1-2; D might be TRBD1 (6 bases). Looked up from germline, CDR1 is KGHSH and CDR2 is LQKENI. Deletions cut 3 bases from V and 3 bases from J, with 11 bases between. CDR3 length equals 14 residues. Here the CDR3 DNA reads TGTGCCAGCTCACCCGGGACAAATGACTATGGCTACACCTTC. Translation: CASSPGTNDYGYTF.

The chain has TRBV14 and TRBJ2-3, with TRBD2 matching 9 bases. The germline gives CDR1 SGHDN, CDR2 FVKESK. The CDR3 consists of 15 residues. V was pared by 4 bases and J by 3 bases, with 5 bases of the junction left unmatched. The DNA of the CDR3 is TGTGCCAGCAGCCTAGCGGGGGCCCAAACAGATACGCAGTATTTT. As protein: CASSLAGAQTDTQYF.

This sequence joins TRBV10-3 and TRBJ2-3, with 9 bases aligning to TRBD1. The CDR3 totals 17 residues. The germline CDR1 and CDR2 sequences are ENHRY and SYGVKD. J gave up 2 bases and V 6 bases, and 12 bases lay outside the gene matches. The CDR3 DNA reads TGTGCCATCAGAAACGCAAACAGGGGGCTCATCACAGATACGCAGTATTTT. Protein sequence: CAIRNANRGLITDTQYF.

This chain connects TRBV7-3 to TRBJ2-7; D is unresolved. Trimming shortened V by 4 bases and J by 3 bases, and 10 bases separated the two germline ends. Germline loops: CDR1 SGHTA, CDR2 FQGTGA. CDR3 length equals 13 residues. CDR3 nucleotide sequence: TGTGCCAGCAGCTCCGGACCGAGCTACGAGCAGTACTTC. Residues: CASSSGPSYEQYF. The full variable domain, with the rest looked up from reference TRBV7-3 and TRBJ2-7, is GAGVSQTPSNKVTEKGKYVELRCDPISGHTALYWYRQSLGQGPEFLIYFQGTGAADDSGLPNDRFFAVRPEGSVSTLKIQRTERGDSAVYLCASSSGPSYEQYFGPGTRLTVT.

The V gene is TRBV12-3 or TRBV12-4, the J gene TRBJ2-2; D is uncertain. The length of the CDR3 is 12 residues. Trimming left V 6 bases short and J 5 bases short, with 7 bases between. The CDR3 DNA sequence: TGTGCCAGCAGCCCGGCGACCGGGGAGCTGTTTTTT. Residues: CASSPATGELFF.

The V gene is TRBV7-9, the J gene TRBJ2-7, with a weak D call TRBD1 (5 bases). Trimming removed 5 bases from V and 0 bases from J, with 11 bases in between. The CDR3 totals 14 residues. Germline V CDR1 and CDR2: SEHNR, FQNEAQ (reference sequence). The CDR3 sequence: CASSRTPSSYEQYF. In DNA form, the CDR3 reads TGTGCCAGCAGCCGGACACCTAGCTCCTACGAGCAGTACTTC.

CDR3 nucleotide sequence: TGCGCCAGCAGCGCCCAGGGCGTTAGCACAGATACGCAGTATTTT. Protein: CASSAQGVSTDTQYF. The chain employs TRBV5-1 and TRBJ2-3, with D perhaps TRBD1 (5 bases). The CDR3 spans 15 residues. Trimming took off 4 bases at V and 0 bases at J, with 12 bases between the two ends. CDR1 and CDR2 (germline): SGHRS, YFSETQ.

V gene TRBV9 combines with J gene TRBJ2-3; 7 nucleotides line up with TRBD1. J gave up 4 bases and V 4 bases, and 6 bases lay outside the gene matches. The CDR3 length is 14 residues. Germline-derived CDR1 and CDR2 are SGDLS and YYNGEE. The CDR3 nucleotides are TGTGCCAGCAGCAACCGACAGGGCCCAGATACGCAGTATTTT. As protein: CASSNRQGPDTQYF.